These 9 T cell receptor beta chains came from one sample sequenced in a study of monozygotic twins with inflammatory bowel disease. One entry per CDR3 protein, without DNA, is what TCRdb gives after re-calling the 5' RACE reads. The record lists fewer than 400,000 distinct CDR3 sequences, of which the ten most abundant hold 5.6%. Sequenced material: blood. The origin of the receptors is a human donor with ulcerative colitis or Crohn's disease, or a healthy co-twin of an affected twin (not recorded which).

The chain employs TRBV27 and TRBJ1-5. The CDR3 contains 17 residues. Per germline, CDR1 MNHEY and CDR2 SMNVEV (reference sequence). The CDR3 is CASMVRIDSFANQPQHF.

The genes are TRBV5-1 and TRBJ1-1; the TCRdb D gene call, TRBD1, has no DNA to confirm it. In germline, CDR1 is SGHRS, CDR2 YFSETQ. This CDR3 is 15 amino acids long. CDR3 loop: CASSQLTAMNTEAFF.

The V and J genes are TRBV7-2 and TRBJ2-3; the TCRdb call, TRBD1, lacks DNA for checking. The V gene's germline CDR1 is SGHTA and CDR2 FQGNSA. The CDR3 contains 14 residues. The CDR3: CASSFRTSDRGQYF.

CDR3 sequence reads: CAIGQTVNTEAFF. The chain joins TRBV10-3 to TRBJ1-1; the D call from TCRdb, TRBD1, cannot be confirmed without DNA. Germline V gene data show CDR1 as ENHRY and CDR2 as SYGVKD. This CDR3 region has 13 residues.

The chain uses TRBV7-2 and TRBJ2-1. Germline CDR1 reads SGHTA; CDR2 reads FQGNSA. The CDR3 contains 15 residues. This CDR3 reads CASSPRAEVYNEQFF.

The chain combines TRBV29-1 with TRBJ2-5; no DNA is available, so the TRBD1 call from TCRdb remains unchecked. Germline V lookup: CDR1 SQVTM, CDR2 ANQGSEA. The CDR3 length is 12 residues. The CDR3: CSVEGQGETQYF.

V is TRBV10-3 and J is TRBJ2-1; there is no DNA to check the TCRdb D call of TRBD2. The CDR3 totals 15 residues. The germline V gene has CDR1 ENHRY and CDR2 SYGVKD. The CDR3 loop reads CAISESRDYYNEQFF.

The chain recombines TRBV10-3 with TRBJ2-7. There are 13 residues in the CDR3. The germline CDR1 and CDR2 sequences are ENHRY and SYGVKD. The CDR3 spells CAISGPNSYEQYF.

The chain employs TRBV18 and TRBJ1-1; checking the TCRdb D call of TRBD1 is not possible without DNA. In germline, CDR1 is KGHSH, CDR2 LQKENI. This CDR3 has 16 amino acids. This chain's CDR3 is CASSPLAPVGNTEAFF.